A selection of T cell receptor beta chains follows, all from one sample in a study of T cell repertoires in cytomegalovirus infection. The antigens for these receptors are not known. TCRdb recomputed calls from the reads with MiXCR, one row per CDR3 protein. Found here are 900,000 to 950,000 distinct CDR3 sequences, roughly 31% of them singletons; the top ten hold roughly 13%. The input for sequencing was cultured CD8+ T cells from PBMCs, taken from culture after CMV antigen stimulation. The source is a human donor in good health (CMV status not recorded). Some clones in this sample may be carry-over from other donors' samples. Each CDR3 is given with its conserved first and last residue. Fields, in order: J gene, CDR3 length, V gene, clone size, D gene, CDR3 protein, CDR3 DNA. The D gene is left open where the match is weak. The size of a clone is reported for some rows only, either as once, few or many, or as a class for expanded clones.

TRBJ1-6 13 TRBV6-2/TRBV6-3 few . CAMTSSYNSPLHF TGTGCCATGACGAGCTCCTATAATTCACCCCTCCACTTT
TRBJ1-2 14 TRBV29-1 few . CSVRPSEIPTGYTF TGCAGCGTTAGGCCTTCCGAAATTCCAACTGGCTACACCTTC
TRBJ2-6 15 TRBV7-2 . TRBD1 CASSSTGVGANVLTF TGTGCCAGCAGCTCCACAGGGGTCGGGGCCAACGTCCTGACTTTC
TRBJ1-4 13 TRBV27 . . CASRFSTNEKLFF TGTGCCAGCAGGTTTTCGACTAATGAAAAACTGTTTTTT
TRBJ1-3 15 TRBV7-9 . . CASRSRDISGNTIYF TGTGCCAGCAGGTCCAGAGACATCTCTGGAAACACCATATATTTT
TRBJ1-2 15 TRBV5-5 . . CASSYPSGRNYGYTF TGTGCCAGCAGCTACCCGTCCGGACGAAACTATGGCTACACCTTC
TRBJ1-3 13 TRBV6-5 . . CASSLQTGNTIYF TGTGCCAGCAGTTTACAGACCGGAAACACCATATATTTT
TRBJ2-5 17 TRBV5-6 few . CASSTLGGTGTQETQYF TGTGCCAGCAGCACGTTGGGGGGTACAGGGACCCAAGAGACCCAGTACTTC
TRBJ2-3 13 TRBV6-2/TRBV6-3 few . CASSYYPTDTQYF TGTGCCAGCAGTTACTACCCCACAGATACGCAGTATTTT
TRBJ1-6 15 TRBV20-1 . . CSARDKGFYNSPLHF TGCAGTGCTAGAGATAAAGGGTTCTATAATTCACCCCTCCACTTT
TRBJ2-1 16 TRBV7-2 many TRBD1 CASSSSGTGAYNEQFF TGTGCCAGCAGCTCCTCCGGGACAGGGGCGTACAATGAGCAGTTCTTC
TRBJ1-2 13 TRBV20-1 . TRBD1 CSARARGFYGYTF TGCAGTGCTAGAGCCAGGGGGTTCTATGGCTACACCTTC
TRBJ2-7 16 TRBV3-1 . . CASSQGGSPLSYEQYF TGTGCCAGCAGCCAGGGCGGAAGCCCCCTCTCCTACGAGCAGTACTTC
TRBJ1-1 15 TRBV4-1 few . CASSQTPGRVTEAFF TGCGCCAGCAGCCAAACCCCAGGGAGGGTCACTGAAGCTTTCTTT
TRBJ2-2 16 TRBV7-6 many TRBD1 CASSLWQGANTGELFF TGTGCCAGCAGCTTATGGCAGGGGGCGAACACCGGGGAGCTGTTTTTT
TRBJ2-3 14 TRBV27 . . CASSGTSRTDTQYF TGTGCCAGCAGCGGAACTAGCCGCACAGATACGCAGTATTTT
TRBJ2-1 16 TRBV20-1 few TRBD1 CSARPTGADSYNEQFF TGCAGTGCGAGACCCACAGGGGCGGACTCCTACAATGAGCAGTTCTTC
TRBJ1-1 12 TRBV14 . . CASSSTTREAFF TGTGCCAGCAGCTCTACTACCAGGGAAGCTTTCTTT
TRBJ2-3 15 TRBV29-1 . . CSVEDEGHITDTQYF TGCAGCGTTGAAGATGAGGGACACATCACAGATACGCAGTATTTT
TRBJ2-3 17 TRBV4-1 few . CASSQDPGGASTDTQYF TGCGCCAGCAGCCAAGATCCGGGCGGAGCTAGCACAGATACGCAGTATTTT
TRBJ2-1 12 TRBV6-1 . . CTSSELRDEQFF TGTACCAGCAGTGAACTCCGGGATGAGCAGTTCTTC
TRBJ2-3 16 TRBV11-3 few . CASSPLQGGDTDTQYF TGTGCCAGCAGCCCCCTTCAGGGGGGAGACACAGATACGCAGTATTTT
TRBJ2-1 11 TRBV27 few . CASRSKGAEFF TGTGCCAGCAGAAGTAAGGGAGCCGAGTTCTTC
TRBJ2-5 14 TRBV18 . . CASSHSPGTETQYF TGTGCCAGCTCTCATAGTCCAGGGACAGAGACCCAGTACTTC
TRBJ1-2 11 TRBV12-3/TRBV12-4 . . CASLQGNGYTF TGTGCCAGCTTACAGGGTAATGGCTACACCTTC
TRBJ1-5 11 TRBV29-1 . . CSVGPDQPQHF TGCAGCGTTGGCCCGGACCAGCCCCAGCATTTT
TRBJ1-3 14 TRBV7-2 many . CASRGASSGNTIYF TGTGCCAGCAGAGGGGCCTCCTCTGGAAACACCATATATTTT
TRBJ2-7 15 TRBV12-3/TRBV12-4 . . CTSSLHARSSYEQYF TGTACCAGCAGCCTACACGCACGTAGCTCCTACGAGCAGTACTTC
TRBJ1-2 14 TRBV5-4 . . CASSLAPGRSGYTF TGTGCCAGCAGCTTGGCCCCAGGGAGGAGTGGCTACACCTTC
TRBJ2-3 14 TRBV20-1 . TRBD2 CSTSGGEGWDTQYF TGCAGTACTAGCGGGGGGGAAGGGTGGGATACGCAGTATTTT
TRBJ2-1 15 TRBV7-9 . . CASSQGGQNLNEQFF TGTGCCAGCAGCCAAGGGGGGCAGAACCTCAATGAGCAGTTCTTC
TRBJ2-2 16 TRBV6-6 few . CASSYSQGEATGELFF TGTGCCAGCAGTTACTCGCAGGGAGAGGCCACCGGGGAGCTGTTTTTT
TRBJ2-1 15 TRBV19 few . CASSRPGWSYNEQFF TGTGCCAGTAGTCGTCCGGGGTGGTCCTACAATGAGCAGTTCTTC